The 6 T cell receptor beta chains in this list originate from one sample, sequenced in a study of cytomegalovirus exposure and HLA in healthy donors. This table comes from immunoSEQ multiplex PCR, and its TCRdb copy is limited to in-frame clones, with some not included. The sample shows about 310,000 clones, roughly 90% of them seen only once. The source material was PBMCs. Receptors originate from a man aged 30 to 39 in good health and CMV-seronegative.

CDR3 region: CASSLDGYTF. The DNA for the CDR3 is TGTGCCAGCAGTTTAGATGGCTACACCTTC. The gene calls are TRBV6-6 and TRBJ1-2; D is unresolved. The CDR3 totals 10 residues. Germline CDR1 and CDR2: MNHNY and SVGAGI (reference sequence). Trimming pared 4 bases from V and 6 bases from J, leaving 3 bases between.

Comments on this clone: The same CDR3 arises from other DNA sequences in this sample as well. The chain is built from TRBV5-4 and TRBJ1-2; D is perhaps TRBD1 (5 bases). V shed 0 bases and J shed 6 bases, with 6 bases lying between them. Germline CDR1 and CDR2: SGHNT and YYREEE (reference sequence). This CDR3 has 12 residues. The CDR3 sequence: CASSLAGNGYTF. The DNA of the CDR3 is TGTGCCAGCAGCTTGGCAGGGAATGGCTACACCTTC.

This clone was detected only once. V and J are TRBV7-9 and TRBJ1-2; D might be TRBD1 (6 bases). This CDR3 region has 13 residues. V lost 6 bases and J 4 bases, leaving 12 bases between the germline ends. Germline V lookup: CDR1 SEHNR, CDR2 FQNEAQ (reference sequence). CDR3 bases: TGTGCCAGCAGGATACCAGGGGTCTATGGCTACACCTTC. Translating gives CASRIPGVYGYTF. Full variable domain (remainder filled in from reference TRBV7-9 and TRBJ1-2): DTGVSQNPRHKITKRGQNVTFRCDPISEHNRLYWYRQTLGQGPEFLTYFQNEAQLEKSRLLSDRFSAERPKGSFSTLEIQRTEQGDSAMYLCASRIPGVYGYTFGSGTRLTVV.

V usage is TRBV19 and J usage is TRBJ1-5; weak D call: TRBD1 (6 bases). This CDR3 has 15 residues. V was shortened by 6 bases and J by 0 bases, with 12 bases between the two germline ends. The germline gives CDR1 LNHDA, CDR2 SQIVND (reference sequence). CDR3 residues: CASRPQGNSNQPQHF. CDR3 DNA: TGTGCCAGTAGGCCACAGGGAAATAGCAATCAGCCCCAGCATTTT.

As concerns this clone: Relative to the germline gene, one junction end is altered; a read error may explain this. The DNA for the CDR3 is TGTGCCAGCAGCTTAGAAGGGGCGAAAACCGGGGAGCTGTTTTTT. This gives the protein CASSLEGAKTGELFF. The chain has TRBV7-8 and TRBJ2-2, with D perhaps TRBD1 (5 bases). The CDR3 runs to 15 residues. CDR1 and CDR2 (germline): SGHVS, FQNEAQ.

This chain uses TRBV6-6 with TRBJ1-6; 7 bases align to TRBD1. V lost 6 bases to trimming and J lost 5 bases; unmatched junction nucleotides: 10. This CDR3 has 16 amino acids. Germline lookup yields CDR1 MNHNY and CDR2 SVGAGI (reference sequence). CDR3 residues: CASSPGYDRDNSPLHF. The CDR3, as DNA: TGTGCCAGCAGCCCGGGATATGACAGGGATAATTCACCCCTCCACTTT.